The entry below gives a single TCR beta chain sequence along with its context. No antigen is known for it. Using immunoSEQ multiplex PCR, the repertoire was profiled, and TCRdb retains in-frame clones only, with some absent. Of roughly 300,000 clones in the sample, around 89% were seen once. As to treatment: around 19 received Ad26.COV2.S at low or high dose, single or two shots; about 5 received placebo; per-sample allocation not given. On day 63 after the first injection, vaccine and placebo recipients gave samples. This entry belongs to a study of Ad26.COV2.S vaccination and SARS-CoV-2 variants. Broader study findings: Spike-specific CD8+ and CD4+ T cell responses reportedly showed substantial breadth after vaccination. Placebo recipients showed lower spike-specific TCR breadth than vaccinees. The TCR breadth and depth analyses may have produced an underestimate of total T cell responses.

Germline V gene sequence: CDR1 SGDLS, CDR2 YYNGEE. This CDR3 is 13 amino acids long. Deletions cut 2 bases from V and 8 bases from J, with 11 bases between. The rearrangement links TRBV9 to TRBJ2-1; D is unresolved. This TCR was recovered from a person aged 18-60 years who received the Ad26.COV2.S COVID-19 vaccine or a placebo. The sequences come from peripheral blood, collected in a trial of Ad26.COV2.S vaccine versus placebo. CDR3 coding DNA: TGTGCCAGCAGCGTTGCACTTGGCGATGAGCAGTTCTTC. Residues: CASSVALGDEQFF.